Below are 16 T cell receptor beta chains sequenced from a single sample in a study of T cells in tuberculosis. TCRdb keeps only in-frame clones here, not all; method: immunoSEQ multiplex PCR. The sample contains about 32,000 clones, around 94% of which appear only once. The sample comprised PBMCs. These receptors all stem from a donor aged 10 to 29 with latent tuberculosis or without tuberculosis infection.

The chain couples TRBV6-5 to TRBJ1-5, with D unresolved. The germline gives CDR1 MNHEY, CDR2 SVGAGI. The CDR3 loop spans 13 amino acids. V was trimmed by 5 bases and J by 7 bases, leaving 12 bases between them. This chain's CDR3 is CASSVQVTQPQHF. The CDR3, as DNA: TGTGCCAGCAGTGTCCAGGTAACGCAGCCCCAGCATTTT.

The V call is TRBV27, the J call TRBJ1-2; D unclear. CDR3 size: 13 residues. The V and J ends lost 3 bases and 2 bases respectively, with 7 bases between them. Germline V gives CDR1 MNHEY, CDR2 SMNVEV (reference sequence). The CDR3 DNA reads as TGTGCCAGCAGTTTGGGCAGAAACTATGGCTACACCTTC. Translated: CASSLGRNYGYTF.

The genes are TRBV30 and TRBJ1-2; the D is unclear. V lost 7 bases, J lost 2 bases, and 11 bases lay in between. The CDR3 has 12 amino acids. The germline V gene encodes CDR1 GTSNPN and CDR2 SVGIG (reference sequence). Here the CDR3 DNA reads TGTGCCTTTTTATGGAGGAACTATGGCTACACCTTC. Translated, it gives CAFLWRNYGYTF.

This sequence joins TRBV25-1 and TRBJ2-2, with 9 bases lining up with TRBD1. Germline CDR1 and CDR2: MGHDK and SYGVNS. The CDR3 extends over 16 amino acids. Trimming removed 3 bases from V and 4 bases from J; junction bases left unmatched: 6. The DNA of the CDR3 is TGTGCCAGCAGTGACCCGGGACAGGGTGTCACCGGGGAGCTGTTTTTT. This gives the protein CASSDPGQGVTGELFF.

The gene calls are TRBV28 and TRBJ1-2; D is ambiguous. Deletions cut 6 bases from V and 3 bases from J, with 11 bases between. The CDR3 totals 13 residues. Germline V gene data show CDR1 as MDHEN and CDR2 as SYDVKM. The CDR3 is CASSEVADYGYTF. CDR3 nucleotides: TGTGCCAGCAGCGAAGTGGCGGACTATGGCTACACCTTC.

The CDR3: CASSFSGMVYEQYF. CDR3 in DNA: TGTGCCAGCAGCTTTAGCGGGATGGTTTACGAGCAGTACTTC. The chain uses TRBV11-2 and TRBJ2-7; the match to TRBD2 covers 8 bases. Germline V gene data show CDR1 as SGHAT and CDR2 as FQNNGV. J lost 4 bases, V lost 3 bases, and 5 bases had no gene match. This CDR3 spans 14 amino acids.

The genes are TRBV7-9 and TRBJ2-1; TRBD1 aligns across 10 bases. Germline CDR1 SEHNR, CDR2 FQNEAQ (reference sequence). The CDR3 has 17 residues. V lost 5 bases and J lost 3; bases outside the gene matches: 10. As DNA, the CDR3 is TGTGCCAGCAGCCCCGCGACAGGGGGCTTGGGCTACAATGAGCAGTTCTTC. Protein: CASSPATGGLGYNEQFF.

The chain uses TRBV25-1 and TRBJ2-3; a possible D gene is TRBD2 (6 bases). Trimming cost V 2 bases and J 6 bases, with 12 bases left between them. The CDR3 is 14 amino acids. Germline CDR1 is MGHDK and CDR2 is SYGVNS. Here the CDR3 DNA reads TGTGCCAGCAGTGAAGTCGGGAGAAGTGATACGCAGTATTTT. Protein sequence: CASSEVGRSDTQYF.

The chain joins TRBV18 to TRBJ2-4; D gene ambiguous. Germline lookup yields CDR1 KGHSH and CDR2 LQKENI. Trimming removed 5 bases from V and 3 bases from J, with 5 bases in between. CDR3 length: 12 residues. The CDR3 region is CASSGSKNIQYF. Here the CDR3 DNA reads TGTGCCAGCTCAGGCAGCAAAAACATTCAGTACTTC.

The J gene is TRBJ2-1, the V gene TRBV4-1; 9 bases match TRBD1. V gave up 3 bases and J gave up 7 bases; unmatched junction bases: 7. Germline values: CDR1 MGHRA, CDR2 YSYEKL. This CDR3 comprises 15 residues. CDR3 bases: TGCGCCAGCAGCCACGGGACAGGGATGTTAAATGAGCAGTTCTTC. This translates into CASSHGTGMLNEQFF.

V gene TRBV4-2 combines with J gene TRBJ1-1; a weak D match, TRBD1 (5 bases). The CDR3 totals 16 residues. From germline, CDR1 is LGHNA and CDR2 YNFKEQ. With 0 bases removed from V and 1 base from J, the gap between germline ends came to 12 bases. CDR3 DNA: TGTGCCAGCAGCCAAGATGGGGCACCTCAGAACACTGAAGCTTTCTTT. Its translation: CASSQDGAPQNTEAFF.

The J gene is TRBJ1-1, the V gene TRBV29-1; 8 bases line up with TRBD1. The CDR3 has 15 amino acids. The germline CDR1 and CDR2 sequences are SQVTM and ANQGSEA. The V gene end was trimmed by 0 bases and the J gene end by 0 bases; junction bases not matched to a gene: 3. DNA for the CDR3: TGCAGCGTTGAAGAGCACAGGGGGATGAACACTGAAGCTTTCTTT. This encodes CSVEEHRGMNTEAFF. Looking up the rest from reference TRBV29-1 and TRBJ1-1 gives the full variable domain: SAVISQKPSRDICQRGTSLTIQCQVDSQVTMMFWYRQQPGQSLTLIATANQGSEATYESGFVIDKFPISRPNLTFSTLTVSNMSPEDSSIYLCSVEEHRGMNTEAFFGQGTRLTVV.

This CDR3 is CASSLVAPGQGNEKLFF. CDR3 nucleotides: TGTGCCAGCAGCTTAGTGGCTCCGGGACAGGGGAATGAAAAACTGTTTTTT. The V call is TRBV7-8, the J call TRBJ1-4; 10 bases are a match to TRBD1. The CDR3 extends over 17 amino acids. The J segment lost 5 bases and the V segment lost 1 base, leaving 7 bases of the junction unmatched. CDR1 SGHVS and CDR2 FQNEAQ come from the germline V gene.

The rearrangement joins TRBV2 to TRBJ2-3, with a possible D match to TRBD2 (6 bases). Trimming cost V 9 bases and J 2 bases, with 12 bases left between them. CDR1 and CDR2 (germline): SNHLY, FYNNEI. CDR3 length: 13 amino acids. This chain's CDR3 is CASLGGNTDTQYF. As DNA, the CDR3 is TGTGCCAGTTTGGGCGGGAACACAGATACGCAGTATTTT. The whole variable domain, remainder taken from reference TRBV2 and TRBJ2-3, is EPEVTQTPSHQVTQMGQEVILRCVPISNHLYFYWYRQILGQKVEFLVSFYNNEISEKSEIFDDQFSVERPDGSNFTLKIRSTKLEDSAMYFCASLGGNTDTQYFGPGTRLTVL.

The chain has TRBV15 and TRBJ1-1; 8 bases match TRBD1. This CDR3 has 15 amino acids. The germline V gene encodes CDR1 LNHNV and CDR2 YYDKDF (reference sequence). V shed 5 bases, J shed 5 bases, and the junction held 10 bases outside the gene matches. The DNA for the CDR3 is TGTGCCACCAGCGCCGACAGGGGCAGGGGGACTGAAGCTTTCTTT. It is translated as CATSADRGRGTEAFF.

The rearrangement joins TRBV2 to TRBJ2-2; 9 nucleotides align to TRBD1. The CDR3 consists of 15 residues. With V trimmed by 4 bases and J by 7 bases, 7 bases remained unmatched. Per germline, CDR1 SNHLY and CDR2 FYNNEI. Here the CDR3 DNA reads TGTGCCAGCAGTGTTATACAGGGGGCCGGCGGGGAGCTGTTTTTT. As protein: CASSVIQGAGGELFF.